Below are 10 T cell receptor beta chains sequenced from a single sample in a study of tumor-infiltrating lymphocytes in primary liver carcinoma. The authors took blood RNA from unsorted whole blood and also extracted germline DNA. The researchers produced TCR beta cDNA from 500 ng total RNA with a constant-region primer. Slightly modified ARM-PCR with three nested multiplex PCR rounds yielded TCR beta libraries. Investigators reported that the first two PCR rounds, at 10 to 11 cycles each, used TRBV1-TRBV30 forward primers with a C-beta reverse primer. TCRdb passed the multiplex PCR reads through MiXCR, listing each CDR3 protein once. The sample carries 310,000 or so distinct CDR3 sequences, 65% recorded once. The specimen was peripheral blood. The receptors were gathered from a middle-aged man with primary liver carcinoma and hepatitis B virus infection.

V is TRBV28 and J is TRBJ1-2; TRBD1 might be the D (6 bases). The V end lost 4 bases, the J end lost 3 bases, and 18 bases lay between the germline ends. CDR3 size: 16 residues. Germline CDR1 reads MDHEN; CDR2 reads SYDVKM. The CDR3 nucleotides are TGTGCCAGCAGTTCTGGCGGGGGCGCTAGTGACTATGGCTACACCTTC. Protein sequence: CASSSGGGASDYGYTF.

This clonotype was picked up many times. This chain uses TRBV5-4 with TRBJ2-2, with a weak D call TRBD2 (5 bases). Germline V gene sequence: CDR1 SGHNT, CDR2 YYREEE (reference sequence). Trimming took 1 base from V and 3 from J, leaving 7 bases between them. The CDR3 totals 14 residues. CDR3 nucleotides: TGTGCCAGCAGCTTGTCCGGGGACACCGGGGAGCTGTTTTTT. Amino acid sequence: CASSLSGDTGELFF.

Worth noting for this clonotype: This could be a read error, since a much larger clone is one nucleotide away. The chain uses TRBV5-1 and TRBJ2-7; TRBD1 aligns across 8 bases. V shed 1 base and J 0 bases; nucleotides not matched to a gene: 6. The CDR3 is 16 amino acids. Germline lookup yields CDR1 SGHRS and CDR2 YFSETQ. CDR3 bases: TGCGCCAGCAGCTTGCAATGGCAGGGGGCCTCCTACGAGCAGTACTTC. The encoded protein is CASSLQWQGASYEQYF.

The table lists this clonotype with a count of one. A read error may explain this, as a much larger clone is one base away. The chain recombines TRBV12-5 with TRBJ2-5; D is perhaps TRBD2 (5 bases). The germline CDR1 and CDR2 sequences are LGHNT and FRNRAP. The CDR3 runs 11 residues. CDR3 DNA sequence: TGTGCTAGTGGTTTGGGGGAGACCCATTACTTC. It codes for CASGLGETHYF.

As concerns this clonotype: This may stem from a read error, because a much larger clone lies one nucleotide away. V usage is TRBV29-1 and J usage is TRBJ2-5; D may be TRBD1 (6 bases). Germline values: CDR1 SQVTM, CDR2 ANQGSEA. Trimming pared 8 bases from V and 1 base from J, leaving 11 bases between. The CDR3 sequence is 12 residues long. The CDR3 bases are TGCAGCTCCATCAGGGGCCAAGAGACCCAGTACTTC. It codes for CSSIRGQETQYF.

This chain joins TRBV21-1 and TRBJ1-2; the tabulated D call, TRBD1, remains unverified against the DNA. TRBV21-1 is classified as a pseudogene. This CDR3 comprises 14 residues. As DNA, the CDR3 is TGTGCCGGCCAAGACAGGGGGAAGGACTATGGCTACACCTTC. Translated: CAGQDRGKDYGYTF.

This clonotype was detected a few times. The chain has TRBV28 and TRBJ1-4, with D possibly being TRBD1 (6 bases). CDR1 and CDR2 from the germline V gene are MDHEN and SYDVKM. V was clipped by 7 bases and J by 7 bases, with 19 bases between them. The CDR3 totals 15 residues. CDR3 nucleotides: TGTGCCAGCACGGGGGCAGGCCAGGGGAGTGAAAAACTGTTTTTT. Its translation is CASTGAGQGSEKLFF.

The chain has TRBV28 and TRBJ2-5, with a tentative D call TRBD2 (6 bases). Trimming left V 6 bases short and J 3 bases short, with 11 bases between. The CDR3 has 13 amino acids. Looked up from germline, CDR1 is MDHEN and CDR2 is SYDVKM. The DNA of the CDR3 is TGTGCCAGCAGGACTTGGGGGGAAGAGACCCAGTACTTC. It translates to CASRTWGEETQYF.

Turning to this clonotype: It may be a read error: a sequence one base away is much more abundant. The V and J genes are TRBV6-5 and TRBJ2-7; D is perhaps TRBD1 or TRBD2 (6 bases each). The length of the CDR3 is 19 residues. The germline gives CDR1 MNHEY, CDR2 SVGAGI. The ends were cut back, 4 bases at V and 5 bases at J, with 30 bases in the middle. CDR3 residues: CASSFQLGGWGSVTNEQYF. CDR3 sequence (DNA): TGTGCCAGCAGTTTCCAACTCGGGGGCTGGGGATCCGTTACCAACGAGCAGTACTTC.

The chain carries TRBV11-2 and TRBJ2-1; 10 bases match TRBD2. Germline CDR1 is SGHAT and CDR2 is FQNNGV. The CDR3 is 17 residues long. Trimming at V came to 2 bases and at J to 0 bases, leaving 4 bases not matched to a gene. The CDR3 is CASSLLPSGSSYNEQFF. The CDR3 DNA sequence: TGTGCCAGCAGCTTACTTCCTAGCGGGAGCTCCTACAATGAGCAGTTCTTC.